A selection of T cell receptor beta chains follows, all from one sample in a study of blood T cell repertoires in COVID-19. Assay used: immunoSEQ multiplex PCR; TCRdb lists only in-frame clones, some missing. The sample holds tens of thousands of clones, 75% to 90% seen once. Sequences were obtained from peripheral blood. The receptors shown here come from a man between 60 and 70 years old with acute or convalescent COVID-19. Both conserved end residues are part of each CDR3. D genes are given only for firm matches. Part of the rows lack a size; the others show once, few, many or a class for expanded clones.

CDR3 DNA: TGTGCCAGCAGCAGTTCCCCGACAGGGCGTAACTATGGCTACACCTTC
CDR3 protein: CASSSSPTGRNYGYTF
V gene: TRBV27
J gene: TRBJ1-2
D gene: TRBD1
clone size: .

CDR3 DNA: TGTGCCAGCAGCGTACTCTTAGGACAGGGACGTGGCTACACCTTC
CDR3 protein: CASSVLLGQGRGYTF
V gene: TRBV9
J gene: TRBJ1-2
D gene: TRBD1
clone size: .

CDR3 DNA: TGTGCCAGCAGTCGGAGGGCCGAAGCTTTCTTT
CDR3 protein: CASSRRAEAFF
V gene: TRBV12-3/TRBV12-4
J gene: TRBJ1-1
D gene: .
clone size: once

CDR3 DNA: TGTGCCACCCGGGACAGTGGCTCTGGAAACACCATATATTTT
CDR3 protein: CATRDSGSGNTIYF
V gene: TRBV19
J gene: TRBJ1-3
D gene: TRBD1
clone size: once

CDR3 DNA: TGTGCCATCAGTGAGTCGATGGGGGGACAGATTAGCAATCAGCCCCAGCATTTT
CDR3 protein: CAISESMGGQISNQPQHF
V gene: TRBV10-3
J gene: TRBJ1-5
D gene: TRBD1
clone size: .

CDR3 DNA: TGTGCCAGCAGCTTGGGAGGTTCAGGGGGTAATTCACCCCTCCACTTT
CDR3 protein: CASSLGGSGGNSPLHF
V gene: TRBV5-6
J gene: TRBJ1-6
D gene: TRBD1
clone size: .

CDR3 DNA: TGTGCCAGTAGTCCGACAGGCTTCGGCTACACCTTC
CDR3 protein: CASSPTGFGYTF
V gene: TRBV19
J gene: TRBJ1-2
D gene: .
clone size: .

CDR3 DNA: TGTGCCAGCAGCAAAATTAGGGGGGGAGGGACCGGGACTAGCGGCCTCAATGAGCAGTTCTTC
CDR3 protein: CASSKIRGGGTGTSGLNEQFF
V gene: TRBV7-6
J gene: TRBJ2-1
D gene: TRBD2
clone size: .

CDR3 DNA: TGTGCCAGCAGTTTAGCGAACAGGGGCAATCAGCCCCAGCATTTT
CDR3 protein: CASSLANRGNQPQHF
V gene: TRBV27
J gene: TRBJ1-5
D gene: .
clone size: .

CDR3 DNA: TGTGCCAGCAGCTTAGAAAGCGGGGGCAATGAGCAGTTCTTC
CDR3 protein: CASSLESGGNEQFF
V gene: TRBV11-1
J gene: TRBJ2-1
D gene: TRBD2
clone size: .

CDR3 DNA: TGTGCCAGCAGCGTGGGCGGGGCAGATACGCAGTATTTT
CDR3 protein: CASSVGGADTQYF
V gene: TRBV7-9
J gene: TRBJ2-3
D gene: .
clone size: .

CDR3 DNA: TGTGCCAGCAGCTTCCGACTAGCGGGAGTCGATGAGCAGTTCTTC
CDR3 protein: CASSFRLAGVDEQFF
V gene: TRBV11-2
J gene: TRBJ2-1
D gene: TRBD2
clone size: .

CDR3 DNA: TGTGCCAGCTCACCCGCGGGAGGATGGGTTCAAGAGACCCAGTACTTC
CDR3 protein: CASSPAGGWVQETQYF
V gene: TRBV18
J gene: TRBJ2-5
D gene: TRBD2
clone size: once

CDR3 DNA: TGTGCCAGCAGGCTTCCCAGGGGAGGGGTGGGTAAAGGTAGCACCTATAATTCACCCCTCCACTTT
CDR3 protein: CASRLPRGGVGKGSTYNSPLHF
V gene: TRBV28
J gene: TRBJ1-6
D gene: .
clone size: .

CDR3 DNA: TGTGCCAGCATCCCTAGGGGGGACAGGGCCTACAATGAGCAGTTCTTC
CDR3 protein: CASIPRGDRAYNEQFF
V gene: TRBV6-2/TRBV6-3
J gene: TRBJ2-1
D gene: TRBD1
clone size: .

CDR3 DNA: TGTGCCAGCAGTTACCGGACAGGGGCCTACAATGAGCAGTTCTTC
CDR3 protein: CASSYRTGAYNEQFF
V gene: TRBV27
J gene: TRBJ2-1
D gene: TRBD1
clone size: .

CDR3 DNA: TGTGCCAGCAGTCACGCTCTGGACAGGGATTATGGCTACACCTTC
CDR3 protein: CASSHALDRDYGYTF
V gene: TRBV28
J gene: TRBJ1-2
D gene: TRBD1
clone size: .

CDR3 DNA: TGCGCCAGCAGCCTCGACAGGGAGCAGTACTTC
CDR3 protein: CASSLDREQYF
V gene: TRBV5-1
J gene: TRBJ2-7
D gene: .
clone size: .

CDR3 DNA: TGCGCCAGCAGAGAATTGGACAGAGTGAACACTGAAGCTTTCTTT
CDR3 protein: CASRELDRVNTEAFF
V gene: TRBV4-3
J gene: TRBJ1-1
D gene: .
clone size: .

CDR3 DNA: TGTGCCAGCAGAGCAACAGGAAACCCTGGAAACACCATATATTTT
CDR3 protein: CASRATGNPGNTIYF
V gene: TRBV7-9
J gene: TRBJ1-3
D gene: .
clone size: .

CDR3 DNA: TGTGCCAGCAGCTTAACGCCCCTCGGTCCCTCCTACAATGAGCAGTTCTTC
CDR3 protein: CASSLTPLGPSYNEQFF
V gene: TRBV7-3
J gene: TRBJ2-1
D gene: .
clone size: few

CDR3 DNA: TGTGCCAGCAGCCCAATTCGACGTAGCCAGAACACCGGGGAGCTGTTTTTT
CDR3 protein: CASSPIRRSQNTGELFF
V gene: TRBV28
J gene: TRBJ2-2
D gene: .
clone size: .

CDR3 DNA: TGCGCCAGCAGCCATGTGTGGACTAGCGGGACCCAAGAGACCCAGTACTTC
CDR3 protein: CASSHVWTSGTQETQYF
V gene: TRBV5-1
J gene: TRBJ2-5
D gene: TRBD2
clone size: .

CDR3 DNA: TGTGCCAGCAGCCCGCTTAGCGGACACTACAATGAGCAGTTCTTC
CDR3 protein: CASSPLSGHYNEQFF
V gene: TRBV11-3
J gene: TRBJ2-1
D gene: .
clone size: once